This T cell receptor beta chain was identified during a study of blood T cell repertoires in COVID-19. Overall study context: The samples span acute and convalescent COVID-19 from the United States, Italy and Spain. T cells, B-cell-depleted T cells, or PBMCs supplied cDNA or gDNA.

Original processing methods: Estimation of nucleated cell counts relied on the amplification of reference gene primers. Profiling relied on immunoSEQ multiplex PCR, and the TCRdb table lists in-frame clones only, not all of them. The D gene and trimming were derived from the DNA, and the V and J assignments and clone size from that table. The sample has 150,000 to 200,000 clones; roughly 85% are singletons. The CDR3 loop spans 14 amino acids. Germline CDR1 SGHDN, CDR2 FVKESK. With V trimmed by 2 bases and J by 4 bases, 3 bases remained unmatched. Sequenced material: peripheral blood. The rearrangement joins TRBV14 to TRBJ1-2, with TRBD1 matching over 8 bases. The TCR was taken from a human donor with acute or convalescent COVID-19. The donor label of this sample is uncertain. The chain's CDR3 is CASSQMDRAYGYTF. CDR3 sequence (DNA): TGTGCCAGCAGCCAAATGGACAGGGCCTATGGCTACACCTTC. Combining the CDR3 with reference TRBV14 and TRBJ1-2 gives the whole variable domain EAGVTQFPSHSVIEKGQTVTLRCDPISGHDNLYWYRRVMGKEIKFLLHFVKESKQDESGMPNNRFLAERTGGTYSTLKVQPAELEDSGVYFCASSQMDRAYGYTFGSGTRLTVV.